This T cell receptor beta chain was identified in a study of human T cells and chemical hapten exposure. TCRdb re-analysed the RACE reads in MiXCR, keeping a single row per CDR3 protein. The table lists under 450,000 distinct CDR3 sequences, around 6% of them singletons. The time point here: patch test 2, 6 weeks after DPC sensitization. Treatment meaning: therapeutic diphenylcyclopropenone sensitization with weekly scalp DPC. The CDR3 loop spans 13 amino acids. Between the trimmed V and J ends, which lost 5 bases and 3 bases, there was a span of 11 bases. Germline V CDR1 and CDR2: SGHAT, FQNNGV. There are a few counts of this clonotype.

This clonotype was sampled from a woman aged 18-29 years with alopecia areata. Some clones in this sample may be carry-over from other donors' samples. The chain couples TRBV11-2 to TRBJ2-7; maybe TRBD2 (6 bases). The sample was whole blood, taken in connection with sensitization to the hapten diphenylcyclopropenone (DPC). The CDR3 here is CASSHAGSYEQYF. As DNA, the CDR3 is TGTGCCAGCAGCCACGCGGGGAGCTACGAGCAGTACTTC.